A selection of T cell receptor beta chains follows, all from one sample in a study of blood T cells in healthy people across ages. TCRdb independently ran MiXCR on the 5' RACE reads; one entry per CDR3 protein. The sample yields 650,000 to 800,000 distinct CDR3 sequences, 44% seen once. The sequenced material came from blood. The source is a man in his 60s in good health. Each CDR3 is given with its conserved first and last residue. A D gene is named only where the DNA matches it firmly. Clone size is stated in some rows and not others, as once, few, many or a class when expanded.

j_gene | v_gene | d_gene | abundance | len | CDR3nt | CDR3aa
TRBJ1-5 | TRBV4-3 | . | . | 17 | TGCGCCAGCAGCAGGGGATGGGGACAAAGAGGGAATCAGCCCCAGCATTTT | CASSRGWGQRGNQPQHF
TRBJ2-3 | TRBV7-6 | TRBD2 | once | 19 | TGTGCCAGCAGCTTAGGCGGGATAGCGGGGGCTTCTAGCACAGATACGCAGTATTTT | CASSLGGIAGASSTDTQYF
TRBJ2-1 | TRBV7-2 | TRBD1 | . | 16 | TGTGCCAGCAGCCGCGCCGGGACAGGGGTTTTCAATGAGCAGTTCTTC | CASSRAGTGVFNEQFF
TRBJ2-1 | TRBV11-2 | TRBD2 | few | 14 | TGTGCCAGCAGCTTGATGACTAGCGGGGGCGTTCAGTTCTTC | CASSLMTSGGVQFF
TRBJ2-3 | TRBV5-1 | . | few | 14 | TGCGCCAGCAGCCCGTGGGCCATGACAGATACGCAGTATTTT | CASSPWAMTDTQYF
TRBJ2-3 | TRBV7-2 | TRBD2 | . | 17 | TGTGCCAGCAGCTTCTCCGGGACTAGCGGGGGGGCAGATACGCAGTATTTT | CASSFSGTSGGADTQYF
TRBJ2-3 | TRBV7-8 | . | few | 17 | TGTGCCAGCAGCTTAAGCCGGTTTGGGGACGGGTCAGATACGCAGTATTTT | CASSLSRFGDGSDTQYF
TRBJ2-1 | TRBV29-1 | . | . | 12 | TGCAGCGTTTCCATTCAGACCGCGAGGCCGTTCTTC | CSVSIQTARPFF
TRBJ2-5 | TRBV7-9 | TRBD1 | . | 15 | TGTGCCAGCAGCTTAGTTGCCAGGGGGCAAGAGACCCAGTACTTC | CASSLVARGQETQYF
TRBJ2-3 | TRBV24-1 | . | many | 13 | TGTGCCACCAGAGACACCATCACAGATACGCAGTATTTT | CATRDTITDTQYF
TRBJ2-3 | TRBV9 | . | . | 14 | TGTGCCAGCAGCGTAGCTGGACAGAGGGATACGCAGTATTTT | CASSVAGQRDTQYF
TRBJ1-5 | TRBV27 | TRBD1 | . | 15 | TGTGCCAGCAGGGCACAGGGGGCAGGCAATCAGCCCCAGCATTTT | CASRAQGAGNQPQHF
TRBJ2-7 | TRBV12-3/TRBV12-4 | . | . | 10 | TGTGCCAGCAGCTCCGACCAGCAGTACTTC | CASSSDQQYF
TRBJ2-7 | TRBV18 | . | . | 13 | TGTGCCAGCTCACCCACGGGGAACGGCGAGCAGTACTTC | CASSPTGNGEQYF
TRBJ2-6 | TRBV5-1 | . | . | 16 | TGCGCCAGCAGCTTGGCCGTAAGCTCTGGGGCCAACGTCCTGACTTTC | CASSLAVSSGANVLTF
TRBJ1-1 | TRBV6-1 | . | . | 14 | TGTGCCAGCAGTGTGACGGAGCGAATAACTAAAGCTTTCTTT | CASSVTERITKAFF
TRBJ2-7 | TRBV5-1 | TRBD1 | few | 15 | TGCGCCAGCAGCGCCTGGGGACAGGGAGTGAACGAGCAGTACTTC | CASSAWGQGVNEQYF
TRBJ1-4 | TRBV2 | . | . | 16 | TGTGCCAGCAACAGTCACAGCAGAAAAATTAATGAAAAACTGTTTTTT | CASNSHSRKINEKLFF
TRBJ2-6 | TRBV18 | . | many | 15 | TGTGCCAGCTCATCCGAGTACTCTGGGGCCAACGTCCTGACTTTC | CASSSEYSGANVLTF
TRBJ2-7 | TRBV5-1 | . | . | 16 | TGCGCCAGCAAAATTTTACCGGCAGGTTCATCCTACGAGCAGTACTTC | CASKILPAGSSYEQYF
TRBJ2-7 | TRBV20-1 | TRBD2 | . | 15 | TGCAGTGCCAGCCCACTAGCGGGGGTGACGCGCGAGCAGTACTTC | CSASPLAGVTREQYF
TRBJ2-1 | TRBV20-1 | . | . | 13 | TGCAGTGCTAGAGCTTCAAAAGCTGTTCGGCAGTTCTTC | CSARASKAVRQFF
TRBJ2-7 | TRBV4-3 | . | . | 14 | TGCGCCAGCAGCCGTGCGAGCAGGGACTACGAGCAGTACTTC | CASSRASRDYEQYF
TRBJ2-5 | TRBV7-9 | TRBD2 | few | 13 | TGTGCCAGCAGCAAAGCGGGGCAAGAGACCCAGTACTTC | CASSKAGQETQYF
TRBJ2-7 | TRBV6-2/TRBV6-3 | . | few | 15 | TGTGCCTCCCTATGGGGTCGGGCGGCCAGCTACGAGCAGTACTTC | CASLWGRAASYEQYF
TRBJ2-7 | TRBV7-2 | TRBD1 | . | 14 | TGTGCCAGCAGGGGACAGGGAAACTCCTACGAGCAGTACTTC | CASRGQGNSYEQYF
TRBJ1-2 | TRBV7-2 | . | few | 14 | TGTGCCAGCACCGACCGGCGGGACCCTGGTGGCTACACCTTC | CASTDRRDPGGYTF
TRBJ1-2 | TRBV6-5 | TRBD1 | . | 13 | TGTGCCAGCAGGATCCCGGGACAGGGAGGCTACACCTTC | CASRIPGQGGYTF
TRBJ2-7 | TRBV6-2/TRBV6-3 | . | . | 16 | TGTGCCAGCAGTTACTCGAAAAATCACAGGGTGACCGAGCAGTACTTC | CASSYSKNHRVTEQYF
TRBJ1-5 | TRBV13 | TRBD1 | few | 16 | TGTGCCAGCAGCTTGGGGGACAGCAAAAACAATCAGCCCCAGCATTTT | CASSLGDSKNNQPQHF
TRBJ1-1 | TRBV3-1 | . | . | 14 | TGTGCCAGCAGCCCCCCCCAGGGTGACACTGAAGCTTTCTTT | CASSPPQGDTEAFF
TRBJ1-2 | TRBV4-1 | . | many | 14 | TGCGCCAGCAGCCAAGCTCTCGACCCTTATGGCTACACCTTC | CASSQALDPYGYTF
TRBJ2-2 | TRBV24-1 | . | few | 17 | TGTGCCACCAGCCCATCAGTCCTCACGGGTCTTACCGGGGAGCTGTTTTTT | CATSPSVLTGLTGELFF